Presented here are 3 T cell receptor beta chains from one specimen sequenced in a study of cytomegalovirus exposure and HLA in healthy donors. Primers for the PCR totalled 60 Vbeta and 13 Jbeta. Produced via immunoSEQ multiplex PCR; TCRdb's table is partial and in-frame only. The top ten hold 1.5% of the sample, which has 100,000 to 150,000 clones, roughly four fifths seen once. Sequencing was done on a sample of PBMCs. These receptors all come from a woman under 30 in good health and CMV-seronegative.

The chain carries TRBV12-5 and TRBJ1-4; no firm D call. Per the germline V gene, CDR1 is LGHNT and CDR2 is FRNRAP. This CDR3 has 13 residues. Trimming cost V 5 bases and J 8 bases, with 12 bases left between them. CDR3 loop: CASGTDTSEKLFF. The CDR3 nucleotides are TGTGCTAGTGGTACCGACACCTCCGAAAAACTGTTTTTT.

This chain connects TRBV2 to TRBJ1-4; 11 bases match TRBD1. The CDR3 loop spans 15 amino acids. Germline lookup yields CDR1 SNHLY and CDR2 FYNNEI. Germline trimming cut 6 bases from V and 8 bases from J; bases unmatched to any gene: 8. The CDR3 reads CASRDRGRVEEKLFF. The CDR3 DNA follows: TGTGCCAGCAGGGACAGGGGGCGAGTGGAGGAAAAACTGTTTTTT.

This clone has just a few counts. The J gene is TRBJ2-1, the V gene TRBV5-1; maybe TRBD2 (6 bases). Per germline, CDR1 SGHRS and CDR2 YFSETQ. This CDR3 has 16 residues. Trimming removed 4 bases at V and 0 bases at J, with 14 bases between. The CDR3 region is CASSDLAPSSYNEQFF. CDR3 bases: TGCGCCAGCAGCGACCTAGCGCCTAGCTCCTACAATGAGCAGTTCTTC.